This T cell receptor beta chain was found in a study of blood T cell repertoires in COVID-19. Background on the study: There were acute and convalescent COVID-19 samples, and they came from the United States, Italy and Spain.

The CDR3 covers 20 residues. Looked up from germline, CDR1 is MGHRA and CDR2 is YSYEKL. V gave up 0 bases and J gave up 0 bases, with 23 bases separating them. Using immunoSEQ multiplex PCR, the repertoire was profiled, and TCRdb retains in-frame clones only, with some absent. In the table there are about 240,000 clones, approximately 91% of which are singletons. The sequencing input was peripheral blood. The source is a man aged 25-45 years with COVID-19, enrolled during active disease. V and J are TRBV4-1 and TRBJ1-2; perhaps TRBD1 as D (5 bases). The CDR3 protein is CASSQDRAGPYSLSNYGYTF. The CDR3 nucleotides read TGCGCCAGCAGCCAAGATCGGGCAGGGCCTTATTCCCTCTCTAACTATGGCTACACCTTC.